One and the same sample provided the 32 T cell receptor beta chains below, sequenced in a study of T-cell reconstitution after alpha-beta-depleted transplantation in children. A library of TCRbeta sequences, prepared with unique molecular identifiers, was generated. One entry per CDR3 protein, called by TCRdb with MiXCR from the PCR reads. The sample holds hundreds of thousands of distinct CDR3 sequences, over 9.5% seen once. The starting material was PBMCs from the stem cell graft donor, obtained from the stem cell graft. These receptors were taken from a human donor who donated a stem cell graft to a child with acute myeloid leukemia.

The chain couples TRBV6-1 to TRBJ1-5, with 7 bases lining up with TRBD1. V lost 6 bases to trimming and J lost 2 bases; unmatched junction nucleotides: 4. Germline V gives CDR1 MNHNS, CDR2 SASEGT. The CDR3 has 14 amino acids. The CDR3 nucleotides are TGTGCCAGCAGGACAACAGGGGGCAATCAGCCCCAGCATTTT. Amino acids: CASRTTGGNQPQHF.

The J gene is TRBJ2-7, the V gene TRBV20-1; D is perhaps TRBD2 (5 bases). Trimming left V 6 bases short and J 0 bases short, with 9 bases between. Germline loops: CDR1 DFQATT, CDR2 SNEGSKA (reference sequence). This CDR3 contains 12 residues. CDR3 bases: TGCAGTGCCCATCGGGACTCCTACGAGCAGTACTTC. This codes for CSAHRDSYEQYF.

There are many counts of this clonotype. The chain uses TRBV12-3 or TRBV12-4 and TRBJ2-2; TRBD2 aligns across 7 bases. The V gene end was trimmed by 7 bases and the J gene end by 3 bases; junction bases not matched to a gene: 11. The CDR3 totals 16 residues. The CDR3 spells CASTELGGSDTGELFF. CDR3 coding DNA: TGTGCCAGCACCGAACTGGGGGGGAGCGACACCGGGGAGCTGTTTTTT.

This clonotype was seen a few times. The chain joins TRBV7-2 to TRBJ2-3; possibly TRBD1 for D (6 bases). The germline V gene encodes CDR1 SGHTA and CDR2 FQGNSA. With 5 bases removed from V and 2 bases from J, the gap between germline ends came to 11 bases. CDR3 length: 14 residues. The CDR3, as DNA: TGTGCCAGCAGCGTAGGACAGACCACAGATACGCAGTATTTT. Translation: CASSVGQTTDTQYF.

The chain links TRBV3-1 to TRBJ2-7; D remains unclear. The CDR3 has 14 amino acids. Trimming took 2 bases from V and 5 from J, leaving 13 bases between them. Germline values: CDR1 LGHDT, CDR2 YNNKEL (reference sequence). CDR3 sequence reads: CASSQFTGLDEQYF. CDR3 bases: TGTGCCAGCAGCCAATTTACCGGGCTCGACGAGCAGTACTTC.

This chain connects TRBV15 to TRBJ1-1, with a weak D call TRBD1 (6 bases). The CDR3 runs 15 residues. Trimming left V 0 bases short and J 6 bases short, with 14 bases between. Germline V lookup: CDR1 LNHNV, CDR2 YYDKDF (reference sequence). The CDR3 DNA reads TGTGCCACCAGCAGAGACAAGACAGGTAACTCTGAAGCTTTCTTT. Its protein is CATSRDKTGNSEAFF.

This chain uses TRBV29-1 with TRBJ2-2; D gene uncertain. This CDR3 contains 11 residues. With 3 bases removed from V and 8 bases from J, the gap between germline ends came to 7 bases. Germline CDR1 is SQVTM and CDR2 is ANQGSEA. CDR3 in amino acids: CSVESLGELFF. The CDR3 nucleotides read TGCAGCGTTGAGTCCCTGGGGGAGCTGTTTTTT.

This clonotype was counted at least ten times. The genes are TRBV2 and TRBJ2-2; D possibly uses TRBD1 or TRBD2 (5 bases each). Germline values: CDR1 SNHLY, CDR2 FYNNEI. The V end lost 4 bases, the J end lost 2 bases, and 23 bases lay between the germline ends. The CDR3 covers 19 residues. CDR3 sequence reads: CASSAMAGQRRANTGELFF. The CDR3, as DNA: TGTGCCAGCAGTGCAATGGCAGGGCAAAGGCGGGCAAACACCGGGGAGCTGTTTTTT.

This clonotype was counted ten times or more. This chain joins TRBV28 and TRBJ2-3; the D gene is possibly TRBD2 (6 bases). This CDR3 is built from 15 residues. V was shortened by 8 bases and J by 0 bases, with 15 bases between the two germline ends. The germline V gene encodes CDR1 MDHEN and CDR2 SYDVKM. The CDR3 is CASQSEGISTDTQYF. The CDR3, as DNA: TGTGCCAGCCAATCGGAGGGAATAAGCACAGATACGCAGTATTTT.

There are a few counts of this clonotype. The chain is built from TRBV2 and TRBJ1-5, with 7 positions matching TRBD1. This CDR3 is 15 amino acids long. Germline-derived CDR1 and CDR2 are SNHLY and FYNNEI. V lost 1 base, J lost 4 bases, and 4 bases stayed unmatched. The CDR3 protein is CASSEEGGRNQPQHF. Written as DNA, the CDR3 is TGTGCCAGCAGTGAAGAAGGGGGCCGGAATCAGCCCCAGCATTTT.

Ten or more counts support this clonotype. V gene TRBV12-3 or TRBV12-4 combines with J gene TRBJ2-7, with D possibly matching TRBD2 (5 bases). The CDR3 contains 15 residues. V was shortened by 5 bases and J by 5 bases, with 19 bases between the two germline ends. DNA for the CDR3: TGTGCCAGCAGTACTAGAGTGGGAACAAGGAACGAGCAGTACTTC. Translation gives CASSTRVGTRNEQYF.

This chain uses TRBV27 with TRBJ2-7, with TRBD1 matching 8 bases. The V gene's germline CDR1 is MNHEY and CDR2 SMNVEV (reference sequence). Germline trimming cut 1 base from V and 3 bases from J; bases unmatched to any gene: 5. This CDR3 region has 15 residues. CDR3 amino acids: CASSLWAGQVYEQYF. The CDR3, as DNA: TGTGCCAGCAGTTTATGGGCGGGACAGGTCTACGAGCAGTACTTC.

The sample holds many counts of this clonotype. The chain couples TRBV29-1 to TRBJ2-7; TRBD1 or TRBD2 may be the D gene (5 bases each). Germline V gene data show CDR1 as SQVTM and CDR2 as ANQGSEA. The V and J ends lost 6 bases and 0 bases respectively, with 15 bases between them. The CDR3 has 14 residues. CDR3 in amino acids: CSVTSGTGSYEQYF. For the CDR3, the DNA is TGCAGCGTCACGTCGGGGACGGGCTCCTACGAGCAGTACTTC.

Many counts were recorded for this clonotype. The chain combines TRBV29-1 with TRBJ2-3; TRBD1 aligns across 9 bases. The germline gives CDR1 SQVTM, CDR2 ANQGSEA. The CDR3 runs 13 residues. V trimming: 5 bases; J trimming: 4 bases; junction bases outside the gene matches: 4. The chain's CDR3 is CSVRTGVADTQYF. In nucleotides, the CDR3 is TGCAGCGTTCGGACAGGGGTGGCAGATACGCAGTATTTT.

The rearrangement joins TRBV5-1 to TRBJ2-3; 9 bases line up with TRBD2. This CDR3 is built from 16 residues. The germline gives CDR1 SGHRS, CDR2 YFSETQ. J was trimmed by 0 bases and V by 2 bases; bases with no gene match: 4. DNA for the CDR3: TGCGCCAGCAGCTTCCCTAGCGGGGCTAGCACAGATACGCAGTATTTT. This translates into CASSFPSGASTDTQYF.

This clonotype was counted only a few times. The chain has TRBV30 and TRBJ2-7; no reliable D call. Per the germline V gene, CDR1 is GTSNPN and CDR2 is SVGIG (reference sequence). CDR3 size: 11 residues. Trimming removed 1 base at V and 4 bases at J, with 5 bases between. Here the CDR3 DNA reads TGTGCCTGGAGTGACGGATACGAGCAGTACTTC. This encodes CAWSDGYEQYF.

The chain has TRBV2 and TRBJ2-1; 7 nucleotides align to TRBD1. CDR1 is SNHLY and CDR2 is FYNNEI in the germline V gene. The CDR3 extends over 16 amino acids. V lost 6 bases, J lost 1 base, and 9 bases stayed unmatched. CDR3 region: CASRRQGSGSYNEQFF. The CDR3 nucleotides are TGTGCCAGCAGACGACAGGGAAGCGGTTCCTACAATGAGCAGTTCTTC.

This clonotype was observed many times. The V gene is TRBV29-1, the J gene TRBJ2-4; tentatively, D is TRBD2 (7 bases). The CDR3 consists of 14 residues. The germline CDR1 and CDR2 sequences are SQVTM and ANQGSEA. V gave up 7 bases and J gave up 9 bases, with 22 bases separating them. This chain's CDR3 is CSASSPRGGGIQYF. The CDR3 nucleotides read TGCAGCGCATCCTCCCCGAGGGGGGGAGGCATTCAGTACTTC.

The rearrangement uses TRBV7-2 and TRBJ2-1; the D gene could be TRBD1 or TRBD2 (5 bases each). The V gene lost 5 bases and the J gene lost 4 bases, with 15 bases spanning the gap. CDR3 length equals 15 residues. Germline V CDR1 and CDR2: SGHTA, FQGNSA. This CDR3 is CASSPSLGEYNEQFF. The CDR3 bases are TGTGCCAGCAGCCCTTCCCTGGGGGAGTACAATGAGCAGTTCTTC.

The chain's CDR3 is CSVDADNTKEQYF. The CDR3 DNA follows: TGCAGCGTTGACGCGGACAACACCAAGGAGCAGTACTTC. The V and J genes are TRBV29-1 and TRBJ2-7; TRBD1 might be the D (5 bases). This CDR3 spans 13 amino acids. The V and J ends lost 3 bases and 7 bases respectively, with 16 bases between them. Per the germline V gene, CDR1 is SQVTM and CDR2 is ANQGSEA.

This clonotype showed up just a few times. The rearrangement links TRBV6-2 or TRBV6-3 to TRBJ2-3; 10 bases line up with TRBD2. V was clipped by 7 bases and J by 4 bases; unmatched bases: 11. Germline V CDR1 and CDR2: MNHEY, SVGEGT. The CDR3 covers 16 residues. CDR3 loop: CASNRLAGALSDTQYF. The CDR3, as DNA: TGTGCCAGCAACCGACTAGCGGGTGCACTCTCAGATACGCAGTATTTT.

The chain has TRBV4-3 and TRBJ2-1; 9 bases line up with TRBD2. The CDR3 is 17 residues long. Per germline, CDR1 LGHNA and CDR2 YSLEER. J gave up 10 bases and V 1 base, and 14 bases lay outside the gene matches. The CDR3 protein is CASSQVNPGTSHGEQFF. The CDR3 nucleotides are TGCGCCAGCAGCCAAGTTAACCCCGGGACTAGCCACGGAGAGCAGTTCTTC.

This rearrangement joins TRBV20-1 to TRBJ2-3, with D tentatively TRBD2 (5 bases). Trimming pared 6 bases from V and 0 bases from J, leaving 16 bases between. The V gene's germline CDR1 is DFQATT and CDR2 SNEGSKA (reference sequence). The CDR3 runs to 15 residues. As DNA, the CDR3 is TGCAGTGCCAAACCAACCGGACTCAGCACAGATACGCAGTATTTT. This codes for CSAKPTGLSTDTQYF.

In its sample, this clonotype was seen many times. The CDR3 DNA sequence: TGTGCCAGCAGTGAAGTTCGGCTTTTGGGCCAGCAGTACTTC. Translated, it gives CASSEVRLLGQQYF. The chain couples TRBV6-1 to TRBJ2-7; D gene uncertain. The CDR3 totals 14 residues. Germline V gene sequence: CDR1 MNHNS, CDR2 SASEGT. V was pared by 1 base and J by 8 bases, with 15 bases between.

V gene TRBV10-3 combines with J gene TRBJ2-7; D not certain. This CDR3 is built from 13 residues. Trimming stripped 3 bases from V and 6 bases from J, with 12 bases between. From germline, CDR1 is ENHRY and CDR2 SYGVKD. The CDR3 sequence is CAISEDGQSEQYF. The CDR3 region has the DNA TGTGCCATCAGTGAAGACGGCCAGAGCGAGCAGTACTTC.

This clonotype was seen more than once but under ten times. The genes are TRBV12-3 or TRBV12-4 and TRBJ2-7; weak D call: TRBD1 (5 bases). This CDR3 contains 16 residues. V was trimmed by 6 bases and J by 3 bases, leaving 21 bases between them. In nucleotides, the CDR3 is TGTGCCAGCAGCCATCAAATGGGGCCAGACCTCTACGAGCAGTACTTC. Its protein is CASSHQMGPDLYEQYF.

The sample holds a few counts of this clonotype. The gene calls are TRBV19 and TRBJ2-3; D tentatively fits TRBD1 or TRBD2 (5 bases each). V gave up 7 bases and J gave up 4 bases, with 18 bases separating them. Germline CDR1 reads LNHDA; CDR2 reads SQIVND (reference sequence). The CDR3 consists of 15 residues. CDR3 loop: CASTSPGPSADTQYF. CDR3 sequence (DNA): TGTGCCAGTACAAGTCCGGGACCGTCAGCAGATACGCAGTATTTT. Based on the CDR3 plus reference TRBV19 and TRBJ2-3, the full variable domain is DGGITQSPKYLFRKEGQNVTLSCEQNLNHDAMYWYRQDPGQGLRLIYYSQIVNDFQKGDIAEGYSVSREKKESFPLTVTSAQKNPTAFYLCASTSPGPSADTQYFGPGTRLTVL.

The chain couples TRBV20-1 to TRBJ2-2; 15 bases map to TRBD2. The V gene's germline CDR1 is DFQATT and CDR2 SNEGSKA (reference sequence). CDR3 length: 19 residues. J gave up 1 base and V 1 base, and 7 bases lay outside the gene matches. Here the CDR3 reads CSARAPGTSGRRNTGELFF. CDR3 DNA sequence: TGCAGTGCTAGAGCCCCTGGGACTAGCGGGAGGCGGAACACCGGGGAGCTGTTTTTT.

Only a few counts were recorded for this clonotype. V is TRBV20-1 and J is TRBJ2-7, with TRBD2 identical over 8 bases. CDR3 size: 19 residues. Trimming at V came to 0 bases and at J to 1 base, leaving 17 bases not matched to a gene. The germline gives CDR1 DFQATT, CDR2 SNEGSKA (reference sequence). The CDR3 loop is CSARDRTSSNPRSSYEQYF. The CDR3 DNA reads as TGCAGTGCTAGAGATCGGACTAGCTCCAACCCTAGATCTTCCTACGAGCAGTACTTC.

This clonotype came up a few times. The chain carries TRBV7-8 and TRBJ2-3, with 10 bases identical to TRBD2. This CDR3 region has 16 residues. The V segment lost 2 bases and the J segment 0 bases; nucleotides outside the gene matches: 2. The germline V gene encodes CDR1 SGHVS and CDR2 FQNEAQ. CDR3 nucleotide sequence: TGTGCCAGCAGCTTAACTAGCGGGATTAGCACAGATACGCAGTATTTT. It is translated as CASSLTSGISTDTQYF.

This clonotype was detected a few times. This chain links TRBV29-1 with TRBJ2-3, with 11 nucleotides matching TRBD2. The ends lost 6 bases at V and 2 bases at J; junction bases unmatched: 4. Germline V lookup: CDR1 SQVTM, CDR2 ANQGSEA. This CDR3 is built from 14 residues. CDR3 sequence (DNA): TGCAGCGTCTCTAGCGGGAGGTCCACAGATACGCAGTATTTT. Protein: CSVSSGRSTDTQYF.

This clonotype was counted only a few times. The chain has TRBV6-2 or TRBV6-3 and TRBJ2-6; D not certain. This CDR3 contains 18 residues. Trimming took off 5 bases at V and 0 bases at J, with 17 bases between the two ends. Germline CDR1 is MNHEY and CDR2 is SVGEGT. CDR3: CASSNWQLGLSGANVLTF. CDR3 coding DNA: TGTGCCAGCAGTAATTGGCAGCTAGGCCTCTCTGGGGCCAACGTCCTGACTTTC.